These 27 T cell receptor beta chains originate from one sample sequenced in a study of T-cell reconstitution after alpha-beta-depleted transplantation in children. Unique molecular identifiers were incorporated into the prepared TCRbeta library. TCRdb re-derived calls from the PCR reads in MiXCR, one entry per CDR3 protein. Among a few hundred thousand distinct CDR3 sequences listed, under 13% were seen once. The starting material was PBMCs from the stem cell graft donor, obtained from the stem cell graft. The receptors originated from a human donor who donated a stem cell graft to a child with acute lymphoblastic leukemia.

This clonotype was observed a few times. The chain couples TRBV25-1 to TRBJ1-2; D not resolved. Trimming took off 4 bases at V and 0 bases at J, with 3 bases between the two ends. Germline V gene data show CDR1 as MGHDK and CDR2 as SYGVNS. The CDR3 has 12 residues. In DNA form, the CDR3 reads TGTGCCAGCAGTGCGGCTAACTATGGCTACACCTTC. Translation: CASSAANYGYTF.

This clonotype was observed a few times. The chain links TRBV4-3 to TRBJ2-7; D gene uncertain. Trimming took 2 bases from V and 4 from J, leaving 9 bases between them. In germline, CDR1 is LGHNA, CDR2 YSLEER. The CDR3 is made up of 13 amino acids. CDR3: CASSQPVAYEQYF. CDR3 nucleotide sequence: TGCGCCAGCAGCCAACCGGTAGCTTACGAGCAGTACTTC.

The chain couples TRBV28 to TRBJ2-7, with 11 bases matching TRBD2. This CDR3 spans 16 amino acids. V was clipped by 7 bases and J by 4 bases; unmatched bases: 12. CDR1 and CDR2 from the germline V gene are MDHEN and SYDVKM. The CDR3 coding sequence is TGTGCCAGCACCCTAACTACTAGCGGGAGTGGGTACGAGCAGTACTTC. As protein: CASTLTTSGSGYEQYF.

This clonotype was detected many times. The chain recombines TRBV3-1 with TRBJ2-1, with a tentative D call TRBD2 (6 bases). This CDR3 comprises 17 residues. Per germline, CDR1 LGHDT and CDR2 YNNKEL (reference sequence). Trimming left V 0 bases short and J 0 bases short, with 12 bases between. The CDR3 here is CASSQDGLAASYNEQFF. CDR3 DNA sequence: TGTGCCAGCAGCCAAGATGGCTTAGCGGCCTCCTACAATGAGCAGTTCTTC.

The chain recombines TRBV4-3 with TRBJ2-2; 12 positions match TRBD2. The ends lost 3 bases at V and 5 bases at J; junction bases unmatched: 7. The germline V gene encodes CDR1 LGHNA and CDR2 YSLEER. The CDR3 spans 17 residues. The DNA for the CDR3 is TGCGCCAGCAGCCAGGCCCTAGCGGGAGGGGAAACCGGGGAGCTGTTTTTT. Encoded protein: CASSQALAGGETGELFF.

The gene calls are TRBV5-1 and TRBJ1-4, with TRBD1 identical over 10 bases. V lost 4 bases to trimming and J lost 5 bases; unmatched junction nucleotides: 5. Germline loops: CDR1 SGHRS, CDR2 YFSETQ. The CDR3 loop spans 15 amino acids. The CDR3 nucleotides read TGCGCCAGCAGCATCCGGACAGGGGGGAATGAAAAACTGTTTTTT. Protein product: CASSIRTGGNEKLFF.

This clonotype has only a few counts. The rearrangement joins TRBV7-2 to TRBJ1-5; D might be TRBD1 (5 bases). The CDR3 covers 15 residues. V was pared by 1 base and J by 4 bases, with 11 bases between. The V gene's germline CDR1 is SGHTA and CDR2 FQGNSA. DNA for the CDR3: TGTGCCAGCAGCTTAGAGCTAGGGGTAAATCAGCCCCAGCATTTT. As protein: CASSLELGVNQPQHF.

About this clonotype: This is likely a read error, given that the CDR3 carries no conserved phenylalanine or tryptophan at its end. This rearrangement joins TRBV5-1 to TRBJ2-2; a possible D gene is TRBD2 (6 bases). V was cut by 4 bases and J by 5 bases, with 9 bases left in between. Germline lookup yields CDR1 SGHRS and CDR2 YFSETQ. This CDR3 has 13 amino acids. The CDR3 is CASSPSGTGELFL. CDR3 coding DNA: TGCGCCAGCAGCCCGAGCGGGACCGGGGAGCTGTTTTTG.

This clonotype was seen a few times. The V and J genes are TRBV7-6 and TRBJ2-5; D ambiguous. CDR1 and CDR2 from the germline V gene are SGHVS and FNYEAQ. There are 15 residues in the CDR3. Deletions cut 5 bases from V and 2 bases from J, with 15 bases between. The CDR3 here is CASSRRLAVQETQYF. The CDR3 region has the DNA TGTGCCAGCAGCCGGCGGTTGGCAGTTCAAGAGACCCAGTACTTC. Full variable domain (rest looked up from reference TRBV7-6 and TRBJ2-5): GAGVSQSPRYKVTKRGQDVALRCDPISGHVSLYWYRQALGQGPEFLTYFNYEAQQDKSGLPNDRFSAERPEGSISTLTIQRTEQRDSAMYRCASSRRLAVQETQYFGPGTRLLVL.

This clonotype came up many times. This chain connects TRBV27 to TRBJ2-5; D perhaps matches TRBD2 (6 bases). The length of the CDR3 is 16 residues. The V and J ends lost 3 bases and 3 bases respectively, with 17 bases between them. The germline gives CDR1 MNHEY, CDR2 SMNVEV (reference sequence). In DNA, the CDR3 is TGTGCCAGCAGTTTTTCAGGAGGGCCTTACGAAGAGACCCAGTACTTC. Encoded protein: CASSFSGGPYEETQYF.

This clonotype was counted many times. The chain employs TRBV7-9 and TRBJ2-7; 11 positions agree with TRBD2. V shed 5 bases and J 2 bases; nucleotides not matched to a gene: 5. The CDR3 totals 15 residues. Germline CDR1 SEHNR, CDR2 FQNEAQ (reference sequence). The CDR3: CASSAMTSGAYEQYF. The CDR3 coding sequence is TGTGCCAGCAGCGCCATGACTAGCGGGGCCTACGAGCAGTACTTC.

The chain recombines TRBV12-3 or TRBV12-4 with TRBJ1-5, with 7 positions matching TRBD1. The CDR3 totals 16 residues. Germline trimming cut 5 bases from V and 3 bases from J; bases unmatched to any gene: 10. The CDR3 sequence: CASSLTRQGNNQPQHF. DNA for the CDR3: TGTGCCAGCAGTCTCACGAGACAGGGAAACAATCAGCCCCAGCATTTT.

V gene TRBV7-6 combines with J gene TRBJ2-7; D is perhaps TRBD1 or TRBD2 (5 bases each). Trimming removed 3 bases from V and 3 bases from J, with 21 bases in between. Looked up from germline, CDR1 is SGHVS and CDR2 is FNYEAQ. The length of the CDR3 is 17 residues. This CDR3 is CASSFSLQRDLYYEQYF. Written as DNA, the CDR3 is TGTGCCAGCAGCTTCAGTTTGCAGAGGGACCTTTACTACGAGCAGTACTTC.

The V call is TRBV7-2, the J call TRBJ1-1, with a tentative D call TRBD1 (5 bases). The CDR3 is 15 amino acids. The germline V and J ends were trimmed by 1 base and 1 base, with 10 bases remaining between them. From germline, CDR1 is SGHTA and CDR2 FQGNSA. The CDR3 sequence is CASSLDGDPNTEAFF. The CDR3, as DNA: TGTGCCAGCAGCTTAGATGGGGACCCGAACACTGAAGCTTTCTTT.

The V and J genes are TRBV30 and TRBJ2-1, with 7 bases lining up with TRBD2. Germline V CDR1 and CDR2: GTSNPN, SVGIG (reference sequence). The CDR3 totals 14 residues. J was trimmed by 3 bases and V by 3 bases; bases with no gene match: 5. The CDR3: CAWRAGVGYNEQFF. The CDR3 DNA is TGTGCCTGGAGGGCGGGAGTGGGCTACAATGAGCAGTTCTTC. The full variable domain, rest sourced from reference TRBV30 and TRBJ2-1, is SQTIHQWPATLVQPVGSPLSLECTVEGTSNPNLYWYRQAAGRGLQLLFYSVGIGQISSEVPQNLSASRPQDRQFILSSKKLLLSDSGFYLCAWRAGVGYNEQFFGPGTRLTVL.

The chain employs TRBV6-2 or TRBV6-3 and TRBJ1-4, with no clear D. The ends were cut back, 6 bases at V and 7 bases at J, with 6 bases in the middle. The germline V gene has CDR1 MNHEY and CDR2 SVGEGT. CDR3 length: 11 residues. CDR3 DNA: TGTGCCAGCAGCGCTGGTGAAAAACTGTTTTTT. This codes for CASSAGEKLFF.

With respect to this clonotype: One base away lies a much larger clone, so this may be a sequencing read error. This chain joins TRBV29-1 and TRBJ2-3; TRBD1 or TRBD2 may be the D gene (5 bases each). CDR1 and CDR2 (germline): SQVTM, ANQGSEA. This CDR3 contains 15 residues. V was clipped by 2 bases and J by 1 base, with 13 bases between them. CDR3 in DNA: TGCAGCGTTGAAAGTGGATGGGGACGCACAGATACGCAGTATTTT. Protein: CSVESGWGRTDTQYF.

This clonotype was seen a few times. J is TRBJ1-2 and V is TRBV7-9; D is unresolved. V was pared by 0 bases and J by 4 bases, with 9 bases between. CDR3 length: 14 residues. The germline V gene encodes CDR1 SEHNR and CDR2 FQNEAQ (reference sequence). The CDR3 spells CASSLAVDLYGYTF. CDR3 DNA: TGTGCCAGCAGCTTAGCGGTGGACCTCTATGGCTACACCTTC.

This clonotype was counted a few times. The rearrangement links TRBV2 to TRBJ2-4; D might be TRBD2 (5 bases). This CDR3 has 14 residues. Trimming cost V 6 bases and J 6 bases, with 15 bases left between them. CDR1 is SNHLY and CDR2 is FYNNEI in the germline V gene. The CDR3 coding sequence is TGTGCCAGCAGACCGACCGGGGTGGGAAACATTCAGTACTTC. Its translation is CASRPTGVGNIQYF.

The chain uses TRBV7-8 and TRBJ1-5, with D possibly matching TRBD1 (5 bases). This CDR3 comprises 15 residues. Per germline, CDR1 SGHVS and CDR2 FQNEAQ. V shed 3 bases and J shed 1 base, with 10 bases lying between them. The CDR3 DNA reads TGTGCCAGCAGCTTCGACCGGGACAGCAATCAGCCCCAGCATTTT. It codes for CASSFDRDSNQPQHF.

The V and J genes are TRBV7-3 and TRBJ2-3, with 11 bases aligning to TRBD2. Germline V gene data show CDR1 as SGHTA and CDR2 as FQGTGA. The CDR3 contains 17 residues. With V trimmed by 3 bases and J by 2 bases, 7 bases remained unmatched. CDR3 nucleotides: TGTGCCAGCAGCTTTTCGATGACTAGCGGGGCCACAGATACGCAGTATTTT. As protein: CASSFSMTSGATDTQYF.

Only a few counts were recorded for this clonotype. V gene TRBV4-1 combines with J gene TRBJ2-5; weak D call: TRBD2 (6 bases). CDR1 and CDR2 (germline): MGHRA, YSYEKL. V was clipped by 4 bases and J by 0 bases, with 12 bases between them. This CDR3 contains 15 residues. CDR3 nucleotide sequence: TGCGCCAGCAGCCTCCGGGACTGGTACCAAGAGACCCAGTACTTC. Protein: CASSLRDWYQETQYF.

This clonotype was observed a few times. J is TRBJ2-1 and V is TRBV4-3, with D perhaps matching TRBD2 (5 bases). Germline V lookup: CDR1 LGHNA, CDR2 YSLEER. V gave up 6 bases and J gave up 0 bases, with 15 bases separating them. The CDR3 has 16 residues. CDR3 DNA sequence: TGCGCCAGCAGTCACACTAGTGCTAGCTCCTACAATGAGCAGTTCTTC. It encodes CASSHTSASSYNEQFF.

This chain uses TRBV12-3 or TRBV12-4 with TRBJ1-1; no clear D gene. This CDR3 has 14 residues. Trimming pared 3 bases from V and 4 bases from J, leaving 12 bases between. The CDR3 reads CASSFWGMSTEAFF. The CDR3 DNA reads TGTGCCAGCAGTTTTTGGGGAATGAGCACTGAAGCTTTCTTT.

The CDR3: CASRQGTIDLHEQYF. The CDR3 nucleotides are TGCGCCAGCAGGCAAGGGACCATTGATCTGCACGAGCAGTACTTC. The chain joins TRBV5-1 to TRBJ2-7; D is possibly TRBD1 or TRBD2 (5 bases each). V lost 5 bases and J lost 5, with 20 bases in between. This CDR3 has 15 residues. CDR1 SGHRS and CDR2 YFSETQ come from the germline V gene.

This clonotype was detected only a few times. The chain recombines TRBV4-3 with TRBJ2-3; the D is unclear. Trimming took 0 bases from V and 4 from J, leaving 11 bases between them. Germline assignment: CDR1 LGHNA and CDR2 YSLEER. This CDR3 region has 15 residues. The CDR3 DNA is TGCGCCAGCAGCCAAGATATAGTTAGGTCAGATACGCAGTATTTT. Protein product: CASSQDIVRSDTQYF.

This clonotype was picked up a small number of times. This chain uses TRBV20-1 with TRBJ2-3; 9 bases match TRBD2. The CDR3 is 17 amino acids. Trimming at V came to 2 bases and at J to 4 bases, leaving 13 bases not matched to a gene. Looked up from germline, CDR1 is DFQATT and CDR2 is SNEGSKA (reference sequence). CDR3 loop: CSARQYSGSNRADTQYF. CDR3 in DNA: TGCAGTGCTAGACAATATAGCGGGAGCAACAGAGCAGATACGCAGTATTTT.